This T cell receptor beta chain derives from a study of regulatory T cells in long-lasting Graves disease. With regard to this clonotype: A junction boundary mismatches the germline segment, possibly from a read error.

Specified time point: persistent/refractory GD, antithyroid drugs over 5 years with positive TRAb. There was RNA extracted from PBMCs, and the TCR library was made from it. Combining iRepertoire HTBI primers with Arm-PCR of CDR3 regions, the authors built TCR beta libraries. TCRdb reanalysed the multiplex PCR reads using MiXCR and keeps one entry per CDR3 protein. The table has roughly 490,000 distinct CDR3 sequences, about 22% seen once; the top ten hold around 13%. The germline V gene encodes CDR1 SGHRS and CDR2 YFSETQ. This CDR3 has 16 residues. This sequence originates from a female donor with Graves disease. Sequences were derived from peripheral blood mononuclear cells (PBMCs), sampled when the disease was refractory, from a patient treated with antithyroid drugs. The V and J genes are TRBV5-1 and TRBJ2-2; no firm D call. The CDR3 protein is CASSPPGTAATGELFF. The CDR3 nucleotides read TGTGCCAGCAGCCCTCCCGGCACAGCAGCGACCGGGGAGCTGTTTTTT.